This T cell receptor (beta chain) was identified in a study of T cells in Graves' hyperthyroidism and ophthalmopathy. The TCR beta CDR3 regions underwent amplification using RNA transcripts as the source. TCR CDR3 underwent first-round RT-PCR with the HTBI primer set. TCRdb processed the multiplex PCR reads anew with MiXCR; each CDR3 protein has one entry. The sample has under 350,000 distinct CDR3 sequences; approximately 15% are singletons. Diagnostic decisions used clinical symptoms, serum thyroxine and TRAb, thyroid ultrasound and orbital computed tomography. There are many counts of this clonotype. The antigen is undetermined. Whole-study findings and limits: Most thyroid clonotypes expanded above 0.001 appeared in blood too.

Sequencing was done on a sample of blood. This clonotype was sampled from a woman in her fifties or sixties with Graves' ophthalmopathy.

This CDR3 is CASRGDRVYGYTF. The DNA for the CDR3 is TGTGCCAGCAGGGGGGACAGGGTCTACGGCTACACCTTC. The V call is TRBV12-3 or TRBV12-4, the J call TRBJ1-2; TRBD1 aligns across 9 bases. The V gene end was trimmed by 6 bases and the J gene end by 8 bases; junction bases not matched to a gene: 7. This CDR3 contains 13 residues.